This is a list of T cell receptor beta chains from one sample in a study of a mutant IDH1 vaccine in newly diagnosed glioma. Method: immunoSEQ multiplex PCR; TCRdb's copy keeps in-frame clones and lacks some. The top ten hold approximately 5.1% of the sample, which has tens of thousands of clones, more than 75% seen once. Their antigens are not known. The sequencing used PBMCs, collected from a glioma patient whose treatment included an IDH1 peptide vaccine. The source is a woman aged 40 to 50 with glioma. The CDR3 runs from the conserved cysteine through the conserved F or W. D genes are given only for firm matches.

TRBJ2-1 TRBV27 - TGTGCCAGCAGTGTGACAGGTGAGGGGTACAATGAGCAGTTCTTC CASSVTGEGYNEQFF
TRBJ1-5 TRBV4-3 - TGCGCCAGCAGCCAAACCCACTTCGACAGCAATCAGCCCCAGCATTTT CASSQTHFDSNQPQHF
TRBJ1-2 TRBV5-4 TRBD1 TGTGCCAGCAGCCCGGGACAGAACTATGGCTACACCTTC CASSPGQNYGYTF
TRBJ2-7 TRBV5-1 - TGCGCCAGCAGCTTACAGGGCCGGCCATCCTACGAGCAGTACTTC CASSLQGRPSYEQYF
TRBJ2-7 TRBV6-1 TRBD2 TGTGCCAGCAGTCCAACGGGAGGAGGAAACGAGCAGTACTTC CASSPTGGGNEQYF
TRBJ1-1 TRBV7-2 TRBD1 TGTGCCAGCAGCTTACAGGGGGGACGCACTGAAGCTTTCTTT CASSLQGGRTEAFF
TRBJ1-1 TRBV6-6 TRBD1 TGTGCCAGCAGTTACGAGGAGACAGGGTCCCCTGAAGCTTTCTTT CASSYEETGSPEAFF
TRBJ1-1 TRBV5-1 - TGCGCCAGCAGCTTTGGGCCGGGAGGAACTGAAGCTTTCTTT CASSFGPGGTEAFF
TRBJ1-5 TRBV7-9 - TGTGCCAGCAGCGTGACGGGAGCCCCCAATCAGCCCCAGCATTTT CASSVTGAPNQPQHF
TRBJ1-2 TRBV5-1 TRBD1 TGCGCCAGCAGCCAAGGACAGGGGGCAGACTATGGCTACACCTTC CASSQGQGADYGYTF
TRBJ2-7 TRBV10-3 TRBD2 TGTGCCATCAGTGAGTGGGGGCTAGCGGGAGGGCCGGTGGAGCAGTACTTC CAISEWGLAGGPVEQYF
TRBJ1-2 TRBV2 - TGTGCCAGCGGATCCACCGTACAGATCCTCTATGGCTACACCTTC CASGSTVQILYGYTF
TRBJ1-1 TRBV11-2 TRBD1 TGTGCCAGCAGCTTAGGGGACAGGGGAAGGGCGAACACTGAAGCTTTCTTT CASSLGDRGRANTEAFF
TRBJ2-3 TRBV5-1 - TGCGCCAGCAGGGACAGCGTCCCTAGCACAGATACGCAGTATTTT CASRDSVPSTDTQYF
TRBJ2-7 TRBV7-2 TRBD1 TGTGCCAGCAGCTTCTACAGGGGAGCCTACGAGCAGTACTTC CASSFYRGAYEQYF
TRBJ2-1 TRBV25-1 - TGTGTGGCAGAGAACTCCTACAATGAGCAGTTCTTC CVAENSYNEQFF
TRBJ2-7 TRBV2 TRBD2 TGTGCCAGCAGTGTGGGACTAGCGAGGCACGAGCAGTACTTC CASSVGLARHEQYF
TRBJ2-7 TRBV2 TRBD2 TGTGCCAGTGGGACTAGCGGGAGCTACGAGCAGTACTTC CASGTSGSYEQYF
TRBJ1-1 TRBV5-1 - TGCGCCAGCAGCTTGAGGGGACTGAACACTGAAGCTTTCTTT CASSLRGLNTEAFF
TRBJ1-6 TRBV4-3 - TGCGCCAGCAGCCTTGTATATGTCGGATCACCTTCACCCCTCCACTTT CASSLVYVGSPSPLHF
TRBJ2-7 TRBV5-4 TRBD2 TGTGCCAGCAGCGGGGGACTAGCGGGGTATTACGAGCAGTACTTC CASSGGLAGYYEQYF